The 17 T cell receptor beta chains in this list originate from one sample, sequenced in a study of cytomegalovirus exposure and HLA in healthy donors. PCR was performed using 60 Vbeta and 13 Jbeta primers. The protocol was immunoSEQ multiplex PCR, while the TCRdb copy is restricted to in-frame clones and leaves out a portion. The data show some 170,000 clones, 65% to 85% seen once. Input material: PBMCs. These receptors were taken from a woman aged 45-60 years in good health and CMV-seropositive.

The genes are TRBV4-1 and TRBJ1-6; 9 bases are a match to TRBD1. Trimming took 0 bases from V and 6 from J; bases not matched to a gene: 9. Per the germline V gene, CDR1 is MGHRA and CDR2 is YSYEKL. The CDR3 covers 18 residues. The DNA for the CDR3 is TGCGCCAGCAGCCAAGATCCCGTCGGACAGGGGACTAATTCACCCCTCCACTTT. Its protein is CASSQDPVGQGTNSPLHF.

CDR3 loop: CASSQVRGYTGELFF. The CDR3 DNA sequence: TGCGCCAGCAGCCAAGTAAGGGGGTACACCGGGGAGCTGTTTTTT. This chain uses TRBV4-1 with TRBJ2-2; possibly TRBD1 for D (6 bases). Germline CDR1 MGHRA, CDR2 YSYEKL. The CDR3 runs to 15 residues. Trimming took off 1 base at V and 3 bases at J, with 9 bases between the two ends.

The rearrangement joins TRBV9 to TRBJ1-3; 8 bases are a match to TRBD1. V lost 0 bases and J lost 1; bases outside the gene matches: 3. The CDR3 extends over 16 amino acids. Germline CDR1 and CDR2: SGDLS and YYNGEE. The CDR3 DNA reads as TGTGCCAGCAGCGTAGCTCAGGGGGCATCTGGAAACACCATATATTTT. Protein: CASSVAQGASGNTIYF. Full variable domain (rest looked up from reference TRBV9 and TRBJ1-3): DSGVTQTPKHLITATGQRVTLRCSPRSGDLSVYWYQQSLDQGLQFLIQYYNGEERAKGNILERFSAQQFPDLHSELNLSSLELGDSALYFCASSVAQGASGNTIYFGEGSWLTVV.

The gene calls are TRBV6-6 and TRBJ1-6, with a tentative D call TRBD1 (6 bases). The CDR3 sequence is 14 residues long. Germline CDR1 reads MNHNY; CDR2 reads SVGAGI (reference sequence). The V and J ends lost 7 bases and 8 bases respectively, with 15 bases between them. Here the CDR3 DNA reads TGTGCCAGCACCCTAGGGGGGGGGCATTCACCCCTCCACTTT. Translation: CASTLGGGHSPLHF.

The chain recombines TRBV6-5 with TRBJ2-7, with 9 bases fitting TRBD1. The V gene end was trimmed by 0 bases and the J gene end by 7 bases; junction bases not matched to a gene: 7. Per germline, CDR1 MNHEY and CDR2 SVGAGI. This CDR3 comprises 15 residues. For the CDR3, the DNA is TGTGCCAGCAGTTACTCGAACAGGGGGCAGGGAGAGCAGTACTTC. Protein sequence: CASSYSNRGQGEQYF.

The genes are TRBV30 and TRBJ2-2; TRBD2 agrees at 10 bases. Germline-derived CDR1 and CDR2 are GTSNPN and SVGIG (reference sequence). This CDR3 spans 17 amino acids. Losses at the gene ends were 0 bases for V and 6 bases for J; bases not matched to a gene: 10. CDR3 bases: TGTGCCTGGAGTGTAGTAGCGGGGGGTCCTAGGCCCGGGGAGCTGTTTTTT. Its translation: CAWSVVAGGPRPGELFF.

This rearrangement joins TRBV19 to TRBJ1-1, with 7 nucleotides matching TRBD1. The CDR3 runs to 14 residues. V lost 6 bases, J lost 1 base, and 5 bases stayed unmatched. From germline, CDR1 is LNHDA and CDR2 SQIVND (reference sequence). Written as DNA, the CDR3 is TGTGCCAGTAGGCAAACAGGGGCGAACACTGAAGCTTTCTTT. The encoded protein is CASRQTGANTEAFF.

The chain joins TRBV7-6 to TRBJ1-4, with 7 nucleotides matching TRBD1. This CDR3 is 16 amino acids long. V lost 3 bases to trimming and J lost 7 bases; unmatched junction nucleotides: 11. Germline loops: CDR1 SGHVS, CDR2 FNYEAQ. CDR3 loop: CASSLQRQGIGEKLFF. The CDR3 DNA sequence: TGTGCCAGCAGCTTGCAACGACAGGGAATAGGTGAAAAACTGTTTTTT.

This clone came up a few times. This chain uses TRBV7-9 with TRBJ1-2; D is undetermined. Looked up from germline, CDR1 is SEHNR and CDR2 is FQNEAQ (reference sequence). The CDR3 contains 14 residues. V gave up 1 base and J gave up 2 bases, with 8 bases separating them. The chain's CDR3 is CASSLDTGNYGYTF. CDR3 DNA sequence: TGTGCCAGCAGCTTAGACACGGGGAACTATGGCTACACCTTC.

The sample holds a few counts of this clone. This chain uses TRBV10-3 with TRBJ2-1; TRBD1 might be the D (7 bases). CDR1 and CDR2 (germline): ENHRY, SYGVKD. Trimming shortened V by 10 bases and J by 0 bases, and 22 bases separated the two germline ends. The CDR3 runs to 17 residues. Here the CDR3 reads CATSGPQGGRSYNEQFF. CDR3 nucleotide sequence: TGTGCCACCAGCGGGCCCCAGGGGGGCCGCTCCTACAATGAGCAGTTCTTC.

The chain couples TRBV19 to TRBJ2-3; D is uncertain. The germline V and J ends were trimmed by 9 bases and 4 bases, with 23 bases remaining between them. CDR3 length: 16 residues. The germline V gene has CDR1 LNHDA and CDR2 SQIVND (reference sequence). CDR3 coding DNA: TGTGCCAGCAGTCCGCTTGTAGTGGTTTTTGCAGATACGCAGTATTTT. This codes for CASSPLVVVFADTQYF.

J is TRBJ1-1 and V is TRBV7-9; D is unclear. The CDR3 has 14 amino acids. Looked up from germline, CDR1 is SEHNR and CDR2 is FQNEAQ (reference sequence). V was cut by 2 bases and J by 4 bases, with 11 bases left in between. CDR3 coding DNA: TGTGCCAGCAGCTTACAACTGATAAGCACTGAAGCTTTCTTT. Its protein is CASSLQLISTEAFF.

The rearrangement uses TRBV4-1 and TRBJ1-4, with D tentatively TRBD1 (6 bases). The CDR3 extends over 16 amino acids. The V end was cut by 1 base, the J end by 10 bases, with 19 bases between. Germline V gene data show CDR1 as MGHRA and CDR2 as YSYEKL. DNA of the CDR3: TGCGCCAGCAGCCAAGCTGGGACAAAGATTCGGGGAAAACTGTTTTTT. Translation gives CASSQAGTKIRGKLFF.

The chain has TRBV5-1 and TRBJ1-2; no clear D gene. V was pared by 2 bases and J by 4 bases, with 9 bases between. The CDR3 extends over 13 amino acids. Germline-derived CDR1 and CDR2 are SGHRS and YFSETQ. In nucleotides, the CDR3 is TGCGCCAGCAGCTTAAACAGCCTCTATGGCTACACCTTC. It encodes CASSLNSLYGYTF.

The chain carries TRBV7-8 and TRBJ1-2; a weak D match, TRBD1 (5 bases). Trimming removed 4 bases at V and 6 bases at J, with 12 bases between. Germline V gene data show CDR1 as SGHVS and CDR2 as FQNEAQ. This CDR3 has 13 amino acids. As DNA, the CDR3 is TGTGCCAGCAGCTCATGGACGGGGGATGGCTACACCTTC. It is translated as CASSSWTGDGYTF.

This chain joins TRBV5-1 and TRBJ2-5; TRBD1 matches at 10 bases. Germline V CDR1 and CDR2: SGHRS, YFSETQ. The CDR3 is 14 residues long. V lost 4 bases and J lost 6; bases outside the gene matches: 6. CDR3 sequence reads: CASSTGQGLKTQYF. The CDR3 DNA reads TGCGCCAGCAGCACGGGACAGGGGCTGAAGACCCAGTACTTC.

This chain connects TRBV5-6 to TRBJ1-2; weak D call: TRBD1 (5 bases). The germline CDR1 and CDR2 sequences are SGHDT and YYEEEE. This CDR3 is built from 13 residues. Trimming shortened V by 7 bases and J by 4 bases, and 14 bases separated the two germline ends. CDR3 region: CASGGQGLYGYTF. The CDR3 nucleotides are TGTGCCAGCGGTGGGCAGGGCCTCTATGGCTACACCTTC.